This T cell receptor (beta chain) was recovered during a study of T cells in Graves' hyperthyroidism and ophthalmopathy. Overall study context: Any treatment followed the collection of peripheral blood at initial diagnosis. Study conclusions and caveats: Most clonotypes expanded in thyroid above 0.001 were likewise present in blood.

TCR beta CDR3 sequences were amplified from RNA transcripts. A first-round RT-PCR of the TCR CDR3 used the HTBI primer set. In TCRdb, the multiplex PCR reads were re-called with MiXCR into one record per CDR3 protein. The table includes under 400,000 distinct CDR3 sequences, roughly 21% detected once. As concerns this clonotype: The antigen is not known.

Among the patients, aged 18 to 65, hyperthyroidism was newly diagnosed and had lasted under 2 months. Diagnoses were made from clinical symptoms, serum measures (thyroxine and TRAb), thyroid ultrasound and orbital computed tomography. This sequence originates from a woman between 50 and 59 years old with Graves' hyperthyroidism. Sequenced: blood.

CDR3 protein: CASSLYRRAWGTDTQYF. CDR3 in DNA: TGTGCCAGCAGCTTATATCGGCGAGCGTGGGGCACAGATACGCAGTATTTT. The V gene is TRBV11-2, the J gene TRBJ2-3, with D unclear. CDR1 is SGHAT and CDR2 is FQNNGV in the germline V gene. The V end lost 2 bases, the J end lost 1 base, and 16 bases lay between the germline ends. This CDR3 region has 17 residues.